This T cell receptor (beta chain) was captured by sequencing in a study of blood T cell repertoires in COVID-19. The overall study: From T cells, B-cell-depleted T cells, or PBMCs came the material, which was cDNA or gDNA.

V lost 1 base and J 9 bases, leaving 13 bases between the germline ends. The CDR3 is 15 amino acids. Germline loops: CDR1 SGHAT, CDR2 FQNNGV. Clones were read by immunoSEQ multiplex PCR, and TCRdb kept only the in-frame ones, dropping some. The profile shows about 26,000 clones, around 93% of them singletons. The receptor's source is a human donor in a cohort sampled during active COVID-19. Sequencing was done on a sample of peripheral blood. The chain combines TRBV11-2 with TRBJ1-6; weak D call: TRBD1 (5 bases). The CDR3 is CASSLVPGRGSPLHF. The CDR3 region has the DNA TGTGCCAGCAGCTTAGTTCCGGGGAGGGGTTCACCCCTCCACTTT.